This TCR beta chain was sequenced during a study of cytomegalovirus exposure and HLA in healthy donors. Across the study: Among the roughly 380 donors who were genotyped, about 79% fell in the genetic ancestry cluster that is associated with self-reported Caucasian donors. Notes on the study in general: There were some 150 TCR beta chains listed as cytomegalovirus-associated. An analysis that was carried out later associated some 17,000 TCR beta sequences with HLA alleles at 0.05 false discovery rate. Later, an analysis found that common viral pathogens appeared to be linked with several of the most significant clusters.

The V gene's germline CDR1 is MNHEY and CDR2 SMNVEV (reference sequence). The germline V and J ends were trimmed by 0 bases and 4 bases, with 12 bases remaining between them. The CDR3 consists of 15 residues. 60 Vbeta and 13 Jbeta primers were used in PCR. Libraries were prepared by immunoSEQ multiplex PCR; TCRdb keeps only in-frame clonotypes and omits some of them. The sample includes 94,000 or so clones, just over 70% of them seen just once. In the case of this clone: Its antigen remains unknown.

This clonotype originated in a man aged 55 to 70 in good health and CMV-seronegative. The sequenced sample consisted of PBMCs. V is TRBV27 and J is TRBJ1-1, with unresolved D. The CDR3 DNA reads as TGTGCCAGCAGTTTATCGGGCCGCGTGGCCACTGAAGCTTTCTTT. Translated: CASSLSGRVATEAFF.